Shown below are 22 T cell receptor beta chains from a single sample sequenced in a study of T cells in Graves' hyperthyroidism and ophthalmopathy. TCR beta CDR3 regions were amplified from RNA transcripts. During a first-round RT-PCR of the TCR CDR3, the HTBI primer set was used. TCRdb re-analysed the multiplex PCR reads in MiXCR, keeping a single row per CDR3 protein. The data show hundreds of thousands of distinct CDR3 sequences, 15% to 19% seen once. The specimen sequenced was blood. These receptors came from a woman under 30 with Graves' hyperthyroidism.

The chain carries TRBV28 and TRBJ1-6; D remains ambiguous. V lost 5 bases and J 0 bases, leaving 14 bases between the germline ends. This CDR3 has 17 residues. CDR1 and CDR2 (germline): MDHEN, SYDVKM. The chain's CDR3 is CASSPLGSSSYNSPLHF. In nucleotides, the CDR3 is TGTGCCAGCAGTCCCCTCGGTTCGAGCTCCTATAATTCACCCCTCCACTTT.

This clonotype was seen a few times. The chain carries TRBV20-1 and TRBJ2-1; no reliable D call. The CDR3 is made up of 14 amino acids. Germline assignment: CDR1 DFQATT and CDR2 SNEGSKA (reference sequence). V lost 0 bases and J 4 bases, leaving 10 bases between the germline ends. CDR3 amino acids: CSARDRLGYNEQFF. The CDR3 coding sequence is TGCAGTGCTAGAGATCGTCTGGGATACAATGAGCAGTTCTTC.

This clonotype was seen many times. The chain couples TRBV15 to TRBJ1-1; TRBD1 matches at 8 bases. V lost 8 bases and J lost 7; bases outside the gene matches: 3. Looked up from germline, CDR1 is LNHNV and CDR2 is YYDKDF (reference sequence). The CDR3 spans 11 residues. The CDR3 DNA reads as TGTGCCACCGTGACAGGGGATGAAGCTTTCTTT. Translation gives CATVTGDEAFF.

This clonotype turned up a few times. The rearrangement joins TRBV3-1 to TRBJ2-5; the match to TRBD2 covers 7 bases. The CDR3 has 15 residues. J was trimmed by 1 base and V by 1 base; bases with no gene match: 3. In germline, CDR1 is LGHDT, CDR2 YNNKEL (reference sequence). The CDR3 is CASSQGAGIQETQYF. The DNA for the CDR3 is TGTGCCAGCAGCCAAGGAGCGGGGATCCAAGAGACCCAGTACTTC.

In this sample, this clonotype turned up many times. The chain links TRBV2 to TRBJ2-7; 8 bases align to TRBD2. Germline loops: CDR1 SNHLY, CDR2 FYNNEI. The J segment lost 5 bases and the V segment lost 6 bases, leaving 9 bases of the junction unmatched. The CDR3 loop spans 14 amino acids. The CDR3 DNA is TGTGCCAGCAGACGAGCGGGAGTTGGAAACGAGCAGTACTTC. This sequence encodes CASRRAGVGNEQYF.

The chain has TRBV5-5 and TRBJ1-2; tentatively, D is TRBD1 (5 bases). V was clipped by 4 bases and J by 3 bases, with 19 bases between them. This CDR3 comprises 16 residues. Germline CDR1 reads SGHKS; CDR2 reads YYEKEE (reference sequence). Here the CDR3 reads CASSPIMGREHYGYTF. The CDR3 nucleotides are TGTGCCAGCAGCCCGATCATGGGGCGCGAGCACTATGGCTACACCTTC.

This clonotype was seen a few times. One end of the junction is discordant with germline, which a read error may explain. This rearrangement joins TRBV6-2 or TRBV6-3 to TRBJ1-5; maybe TRBD1 (5 bases). This CDR3 is built from 15 residues. The germline V gene encodes CDR1 MNHEY and CDR2 SVGEGT. The CDR3 DNA reads TGTGCCAGCATTTACCGGGACGGGCACAATCAGCCCCAGCATTTT. This sequence encodes CASIYRDGHNQPQHF.

This clonotype came up many times. The J gene is TRBJ2-5, the V gene TRBV3-1; D uncertain. Trimming took 1 base from V and 5 from J, leaving 8 bases between them. The CDR3 covers 13 residues. CDR1 is LGHDT, CDR2 YNNKEL, per germline (reference sequence). CDR3 loop: CASSQVGPETQYF. CDR3 sequence (DNA): TGTGCCAGCAGCCAAGTAGGACCCGAGACCCAGTACTTC.

Concerning this clonotype itself: A read error is possible here, since a much larger clone lies one base away. The chain couples TRBV20-1 to TRBJ1-5, with D possibly TRBD1 on 5 matching bases. The length of the CDR3 is 14 residues. The V and J ends lost 0 bases and 5 bases respectively, with 11 bases between them. Germline loops: CDR1 DFQATT, CDR2 SNEGSKA (reference sequence). The DNA of the CDR3 is TGCAGTGCTAGAGACGGGACGGGCTATCAGCCCCAGCATTTT. Amino acid sequence: CSARDGTGYQPQHF.

This clonotype was recorded at least ten times. The rearrangement uses TRBV5-1 and TRBJ2-7; D possibly corresponds to TRBD1 (5 bases). Trimming stripped 6 bases from V and 4 bases from J, with 14 bases between. This CDR3 has 13 residues. In germline, CDR1 is SGHRS, CDR2 YFSETQ. The CDR3 protein is CASTWGSSYEQYF. As DNA, the CDR3 is TGCGCCAGCACCTGGGGCAGCTCATACGAGCAGTACTTC.

On this clonotype: This may arise from a read error, as a much more abundant clone is one base away. This chain connects TRBV7-2 to TRBJ1-2, with D unresolved. The germline CDR1 and CDR2 sequences are SGHTA and FQGNSA. The CDR3 runs to 15 residues. CDR3 in DNA: TGTGTCAGCAGCTCCCGTAGTTTAGGGCTCTATGGCTACACCTTC. Its protein product is CVSSSRSLGLYGYTF.

This chain joins TRBV10-2 and TRBJ2-1, with 11 bases matching TRBD2. This CDR3 region has 15 residues. Germline V gene sequence: CDR1 WSHSY, CDR2 SAAADI. Unmatched junction bases numbered 3, after V lost 8 bases and J lost 0 bases. Here the CDR3 DNA reads TGCGCCAGCGCTACTAGCGGGAGCTCCTACAATGAGCAGTTCTTC. Translation gives CASATSGSSYNEQFF.

This clonotype was counted a single time. Germline and junction disagree at one end, which may indicate a read error. The chain employs TRBV3-1 and TRBJ1-5; TRBD1 is a possible D gene (5 bases). The CDR3 consists of 14 residues. CDR1 and CDR2 from the germline V gene are LGHDT and YNNKEL (reference sequence). The CDR3 sequence: CASSQGQINQSQHF. The CDR3 DNA follows: TGTGCCAGCAGCCAAGGACAGATTAATCAGTCCCAGCATTTT.

In its sample, this clonotype was seen many times. This chain uses TRBV6-1 with TRBJ2-5; 10 nucleotides align to TRBD2. Germline CDR1 and CDR2: MNHNS and SASEGT. The length of the CDR3 is 15 residues. With 5 bases clipped from V and 6 bases from J, the junction kept 9 bases outside the gene matches. CDR3 DNA: TGTGCCAGCAGTTATTCTAGCGGGAGTACGCAGACCCAGTACTTC. Protein sequence: CASSYSSGSTQTQYF.

This clonotype was recorded at least ten times. The chain employs TRBV6-1 and TRBJ2-1; 8 bases are a match to TRBD1. V lost 3 bases to trimming and J lost 5 bases; unmatched junction nucleotides: 3. The V gene's germline CDR1 is MNHNS and CDR2 SASEGT. The length of the CDR3 is 14 residues. The CDR3 DNA reads as TGTGCCAGCAGTGAGACAGGGGAAAACAATGAGCAGTTCTTC. This sequence encodes CASSETGENNEQFF.

This clonotype was seen many times. The V and J genes are TRBV20-1 and TRBJ1-3, with a possible D match to TRBD1 (5 bases). The CDR3 has 15 residues. Germline V gene sequence: CDR1 DFQATT, CDR2 SNEGSKA (reference sequence). V lost 6 bases and J 0 bases, leaving 15 bases between the germline ends. This chain's CDR3 is CSAVWDGDSGNTIYF. CDR3 nucleotide sequence: TGCAGTGCGGTTTGGGACGGCGACTCTGGAAACACCATATATTTT.

Concerning this clonotype itself: Since a much larger clone is just one base distant, this may be a read error. The rearrangement uses TRBV7-9 and TRBJ2-1; TRBD1 is a possible D gene (6 bases). The CDR3 totals 12 residues. CDR1 is SEHNR, CDR2 FQNEAQ, per germline (reference sequence). This chain's CDR3 is CASSARDNEQFF. The CDR3 DNA is TGTGCCAGCAGCGCCCGGGACAACGAGCAGTTCTTC. Filled out from reference TRBV7-9 and TRBJ2-1, the complete variable domain reads DTGVSQNPRHKITKRGQNVTFRCDPISEHNRLYWYRQTLGQGPEFLTYFQNEAQLEKSRLLSDRFSAERPKGSFSTLEIQRTEQGDSAMYLCASSARDNEQFFGPGTRLTVL.

This clonotype appeared many times. The rearrangement uses TRBV10-3 and TRBJ2-2; TRBD1 agrees at 8 bases. The V segment lost 6 bases and the J segment 7 bases; nucleotides outside the gene matches: 10. The germline gives CDR1 ENHRY, CDR2 SYGVKD. This CDR3 contains 15 residues. CDR3 protein: CAISRDRGKGGELFF. The DNA of the CDR3 is TGTGCCATCAGCCGTGACAGGGGTAAAGGCGGGGAGCTGTTTTTT.

This clonotype was counted ten times or more. V is TRBV2 and J is TRBJ2-1; the match to TRBD2 covers 7 bases. The ends lost 5 bases at V and 5 bases at J; junction bases unmatched: 9. The length of the CDR3 is 15 residues. Germline V gene sequence: CDR1 SNHLY, CDR2 FYNNEI. CDR3: CASSHKRDYHNEQFF. The CDR3 nucleotides are TGTGCCAGCAGTCACAAGCGGGACTACCACAATGAGCAGTTCTTC.

The gene calls are TRBV5-1 and TRBJ2-7; perhaps TRBD1 as D (6 bases). The CDR3 length is 13 residues. The V gene lost 4 bases and the J gene lost 1 base, with 9 bases spanning the gap. CDR1 SGHRS and CDR2 YFSETQ come from the germline V gene. The CDR3 coding sequence is TGCGCCAGCAGCACCACAGGGTCCTACGAGCAGTACTTC. Translation gives CASSTTGSYEQYF.

In its sample, this clonotype was seen many times. The CDR3 DNA reads as TGTGCCAGCAGCCGTCAGGGGATCGACTATGGCTACACCTTC. Translating it yields CASSRQGIDYGYTF. The J gene is TRBJ1-2, the V gene TRBV12-3 or TRBV12-4; a weak D match, TRBD1 (6 bases). The CDR3 totals 14 residues. The V end lost 6 bases, the J end lost 3 bases, and 14 bases lay between the germline ends.

This clonotype was counted ten times or more. This sequence joins TRBV11-1 and TRBJ2-1; 12 bases are a match to TRBD2. V trimming: 4 bases; J trimming: 8 bases; junction bases outside the gene matches: 6. The CDR3 consists of 15 residues. The germline V gene has CDR1 SGHAT and CDR2 FQDESV (reference sequence). The CDR3 coding sequence is TGTGCCAGCAGCTCTTCTAGCGGGAGGGCCCATGAGCAGTTCTTC. Amino acids: CASSSSSGRAHEQFF.